This T cell receptor (beta chain) was identified in a study of T cell repertoires in cytomegalovirus infection. Study-wide context: Researchers turned to recently identified HLA-C-restricted CMV epitopes as well as well-studied HLA-B-restricted ones. Study-wide results and limits: The response measured ex vivo was dominated by TCR beta clonotypes (HLA-C-restricted and CMV-specific).

TCRdb called the reads again in MiXCR, with one record for every CDR3 protein. The sample yields some 940,000 distinct CDR3 sequences, around 30% seen once. This clonotype was detected many times. Antigen unknown. CDR1 and CDR2 (germline): SEHNR, FQNEAQ (reference sequence). The CDR3 covers 13 residues. V dropped 1 base and J dropped 7 bases, with 8 bases sitting between them. The source was cultured CD8+ T cells from PBMCs, collected from culture after CMV antigen stimulation. This clonotype was obtained from a human donor in good health (CMV status not recorded). Some clones in this sample may be carry-over from other donors' samples. The J gene is TRBJ2-1, the V gene TRBV7-9; no clear D. The CDR3 protein is CASSLESRNEQFF. The CDR3 DNA reads TGTGCCAGCAGCTTAGAAAGTCGAAATGAGCAGTTCTTC.